This T cell receptor beta chain came from a study of post-analysis software for immune sequencing data (dated by TCRdb to about 2015). At the level of the whole study: Relapsing-remitting, secondary progressive and progressive-relapsing multiple sclerosis were recorded as disease courses, and subtype annotation was lacking for some patients. The multiple sclerosis patient repertoires were compared with more than 9 previously published healthy control repertoires from donors aged about 6 to 28 years. A subset of samples was prepared in parallel using single-end sample barcoding, then pooled and co-amplified after Illumina adapter ligation.

Beyond this particular receptor, the publication reports: The control group was slightly older than the multiple sclerosis patient group. Significantly lower normalized Chao1 diversity was found in multiple sclerosis patients than in controls, suggesting substantial peripheral T-cell clonal expansion. Significantly higher frequencies in patients than in controls were found for roughly 5 TRBV segments, including TRBV5-6, TRBV5-1 and TRBV20-1. Direct clustering with F measure showed strong co-clustering of samples prepared in the same batch, prompting a batch-effect correction.

The V end loses 7 bases and the J end loses 2 bases, and a stretch of 12 bases separates them. CDR1 and CDR2 are read off the germline V gene (reference sequence) as MNHNY and SVGAGI. Counted from cysteine to phenylalanine, this CDR3 has 14 amino acids. The kept DNA is CDR3 alone, 42 bases in frame from the first base. To demonstrate the VDJtools post-analysis software, the study profiled TCR beta repertoires from the peripheral blood of under 15 young patients with multiple sclerosis. The multiple sclerosis patients were children and adolescents between roughly 6 and 16 years of age. Of note for this clonotype: Its antigen remains unidentified. No much larger clone is present one base from it, and per-base qualities are unavailable.

Libraries came from PCR. Sequencing took place on an Illumina HiSeq 2500. To reduce PCR and sequencing biases, unique molecular identifiers were built into the TCR beta cDNA libraries. Every 1 to 10 million input T cells yielded some 500,000 cDNA molecules, meaning each molecule approximated one T cell. Patient libraries were prepared and sequenced with the same protocol used for the earlier healthy control dataset. Within a given batch, samples were prepared together, multiplexed and sequenced on the same HiSeq lane. The paper's processing steps were these. Raw barcoded reads were processed with MIGEC, and single-read molecular identifier groups were discarded before consensus assembly and CDR3 extraction. VDJtools was used for post-analysis of the clonotype tables, and diversity was normalized by down-sampling every dataset to the size of the smallest sample. To correct batch-related cross-sample contamination, repertoire overlap clustering matched CDR3 amino acid sequences but not nucleotide sequences. TCRdb passed the public sequencing reads through fastp at Q25 and MiXCR, retaining productive beta sequences. One record per CDR3 amino acid sequence lists the most common genes and DNA. These V and J calls rely on TCRdb rather than the paper's analysis. The sample table records approximately 630,000 distinct CDR3 sequences; roughly three fifths of these occur just once. Jointly, the top ten make up about 10% of the sample.

This receptor was identified in a girl under 10 years old with multiple sclerosis. The chain links TRBV6-6 with TRBJ2-1; confidence is insufficient to name the D gene. Sequences were obtained from blood. The CDR3 amino acid sequence is: CASTPDFAYNEQFF. The base sequence is TGTGCCAGCACCCCAGACTTCGCCTACAATGAGCAGTTCTTC.